Each of the 28 T cell receptor beta chains below was sequenced from the same sample in a study of regulatory T cells in long-lasting Graves disease. As for time point: persistent/refractory GD, antithyroid drugs over 5 years with positive TRAb. PBMCs provided the RNA from which the TCR library was made. CDR3-region Arm-PCR and iRepertoire HTBI primers produced the TCR beta libraries. TCRdb independently ran MiXCR on the multiplex PCR reads; one entry per CDR3 protein. The table records hundreds of thousands of distinct CDR3 sequences, about 30% of them present only once. The material was peripheral blood mononuclear cells (PBMCs), obtained when the disease was refractory, from a patient treated with antithyroid drugs. The receptor set was obtained from a female donor with Graves disease.

This clonotype has a handful of counts. The chain has TRBV20-1 and TRBJ1-2; 9 bases fit TRBD1. The germline CDR1 and CDR2 sequences are DFQATT and SNEGSKA (reference sequence). Trimming at V came to 5 bases and at J to 7 bases, leaving 5 bases not matched to a gene. The CDR3 is made up of 12 amino acids. The CDR3 reads CSAGQGRAGYTF. CDR3 nucleotides: TGCAGTGCTGGACAGGGGAGGGCTGGCTACACCTTC.

In the case of this clonotype: Just one base apart from a much larger clone, this may be a read error. This rearrangement joins TRBV6-5 to TRBJ1-1; D remains ambiguous. Germline V CDR1 and CDR2: MNHEY, SVGAGI. The V end was cut by 0 bases, the J end by 3 bases, with 11 bases between. The length of the CDR3 is 15 residues. In DNA form, the CDR3 reads TGTGCCAGCAGTTACTCCCCGAACTTGGACACTGAAGCTTTCTTT. Amino acids: CASSYSPNLDTEAFF.

This chain joins TRBV27 and TRBJ2-7, with D possibly being TRBD1 (6 bases). With 5 bases removed from V and 5 bases from J, the gap between germline ends came to 22 bases. This CDR3 region has 16 residues. Germline assignment: CDR1 MNHEY and CDR2 SMNVEV (reference sequence). This CDR3 reads CASSKELNRVFDEQYF. Here the CDR3 DNA reads TGTGCCAGCAGTAAGGAACTTAACAGGGTATTCGACGAGCAGTACTTC.

This chain uses TRBV29-1 with TRBJ1-2, with D unresolved. This CDR3 region has 11 residues. Germline loops: CDR1 SQVTM, CDR2 ANQGSEA. The V and J ends lost 7 bases and 2 bases respectively, with 8 bases between them. The CDR3 spells CSDRENYGYTF. As DNA, the CDR3 is TGCAGCGATAGGGAGAACTATGGCTACACCTTC.

The chain joins TRBV12-3 or TRBV12-4 to TRBJ1-2; 7 bases line up with TRBD1. This CDR3 region has 17 residues. V trimming: 4 bases; J trimming: 6 bases; junction bases outside the gene matches: 17. The CDR3 region has the DNA TGTGCCAGCAGTTCACCATCCCTTCGACAGGGTATGGATGGCTACACCTTC. Protein sequence: CASSSPSLRQGMDGYTF.

V and J are TRBV27 and TRBJ2-7; TRBD2 agrees at 8 bases. Unmatched junction bases numbered 4, after V lost 3 bases and J lost 3 bases. There are 14 residues in the CDR3. CDR1 is MNHEY and CDR2 is SMNVEV in the germline V gene (reference sequence). The CDR3 DNA is TGTGCCAGCAGTTTCGGGACTAGTTTCTACGAGCAGTACTTC. Its translation: CASSFGTSFYEQYF.

The J gene is TRBJ2-1, the V gene TRBV7-9; 12 nucleotides match TRBD2. J lost 1 base, V lost 5 bases, and 9 bases had no gene match. The CDR3 has 18 amino acids. Germline V gene sequence: CDR1 SEHNR, CDR2 FQNEAQ (reference sequence). In DNA form, the CDR3 reads TGTGCCAGCAGCCCGGGACTAGCGGGTTCGCGTTCCTACAATGAGCAGTTCTTC. Its protein is CASSPGLAGSRSYNEQFF.

This clonotype was seen only a few times. CDR3 residues: CSVRRVDTEAFF. The CDR3 DNA is TGCAGCGTTCGGAGGGTTGACACTGAAGCTTTCTTT. This chain links TRBV29-1 with TRBJ1-1; D not resolved. CDR3 length: 12 residues. V was clipped by 5 bases and J by 3 bases, with 10 bases between them. Per germline, CDR1 SQVTM and CDR2 ANQGSEA.

This chain connects TRBV4-1 to TRBJ1-6; D unresolved. The CDR3 extends over 14 amino acids. The V end lost 0 bases, the J end lost 4 bases, and 4 bases lay between the germline ends. The germline CDR1 and CDR2 sequences are MGHRA and YSYEKL. CDR3 sequence: CASSQDSYNSPLHF. CDR3 nucleotides: TGCGCCAGCAGCCAAGACAGTTATAATTCACCCCTCCACTTT.

This clonotype was recorded a few times. V usage is TRBV20-1 and J usage is TRBJ1-5, with D perhaps matching TRBD1 (5 bases). CDR1 is DFQATT, CDR2 SNEGSKA, per germline (reference sequence). The CDR3 has 15 residues. Trimming stripped 3 bases from V and 2 bases from J, with 14 bases between. The CDR3, as DNA: TGCAGTGCTAGTGCCCCTGGGACGGGCAATCAGCCCCAGCATTTT. This encodes CSASAPGTGNQPQHF.

In the case of this clonotype: A read error may produce the germline difference seen at one junction end. The gene calls are TRBV29-1 and TRBJ1-1; D not certain. From germline, CDR1 is SQVTM and CDR2 ANQGSEA. This CDR3 contains 12 residues. The CDR3 protein is CSVQEYNTEALF. The CDR3 nucleotides are TGCAGCGTCCAGGAGTACAACACTGAAGCTCTCTTT. The complete variable domain, with remaining parts taken from reference TRBV29-1 and TRBJ1-1, reads SAVISQKPSRDICQRGTSLTIQCQVDSQVTMMFWYRQQPGQSLTLIATANQGSEATYESGFVIDKFPISRPNLTFSTLTVSNMSPEDSSIYLCSVQEYNTEALFGQGTRLTVV.

The V gene is TRBV5-1, the J gene TRBJ2-1, with D perhaps TRBD1 (6 bases). This CDR3 spans 16 amino acids. Germline V CDR1 and CDR2: SGHRS, YFSETQ. V gave up 5 bases and J gave up 0 bases, with 15 bases separating them. The CDR3 DNA reads as TGCGCCAGCAGTAGGTCCGGGACAAACTCCTACAATGAGCAGTTCTTC. This gives the protein CASSRSGTNSYNEQFF.

This clonotype has more than one count but fewer than ten. The gene calls are TRBV7-2 and TRBJ1-5; D is perhaps TRBD1 (6 bases). Trimming removed 4 bases at V and 7 bases at J, with 8 bases between. The germline gives CDR1 SGHTA, CDR2 FQGNSA. This CDR3 has 12 amino acids. CDR3 coding DNA: TGTGCCAGCAGCTACAGGGCCCAGCCCCAGCATTTT. This sequence encodes CASSYRAQPQHF.

The genes are TRBV20-1 and TRBJ1-1; no reliable D call. From germline, CDR1 is DFQATT and CDR2 SNEGSKA (reference sequence). The CDR3 runs to 13 residues. The V and J ends lost 6 bases and 1 base respectively, with 12 bases between them. In DNA form, the CDR3 reads TGCAGTGCCGAGGCGTCACGGAACACTGAAGCTTTCTTT. This codes for CSAEASRNTEAFF.

The J gene is TRBJ1-5, the V gene TRBV3-1; 9 positions agree with TRBD1. CDR3 length: 15 amino acids. Germline V gene data show CDR1 as LGHDT and CDR2 as YNNKEL (reference sequence). V lost 6 bases and J lost 1; bases outside the gene matches: 4. CDR3 region: CASRQGALSNQPQHF. DNA of the CDR3: TGTGCCAGCAGACAGGGGGCATTGAGCAATCAGCCCCAGCATTTT. Using reference TRBV3-1 and TRBJ1-5 for the parts outside the CDR3, the full variable domain is DTAVSQTPKYLVTQMGNDKSIKCEQNLGHDTMYWYKQDSKKFLKIMFSYNNKELIINETVPNRFSPKSPDKAHLNLHINSLELGDSAVYFCASRQGALSNQPQHFGDGTRLSIL.

V is TRBV10-3 and J is TRBJ1-3; D call uncertain. Germline loops: CDR1 ENHRY, CDR2 SYGVKD. The V and J ends lost 3 bases and 10 bases respectively, with 13 bases between them. The CDR3 sequence is 13 residues long. CDR3 bases: TGTGCCATCAGTGACAGAGTCCCGGCTACCATATATTTT. This gives the protein CAISDRVPATIYF.

J is TRBJ1-1 and V is TRBV29-1, with D uncertain. Per the germline V gene, CDR1 is SQVTM and CDR2 is ANQGSEA. Trimming shortened V by 5 bases and J by 4 bases, and 8 bases separated the two germline ends. This CDR3 spans 11 amino acids. The DNA for the CDR3 is TGCAGCGTTTACTGGAGCACTGAAGCTTTCTTT. Amino acid sequence: CSVYWSTEAFF.

This clonotype was seen many times. This chain links TRBV27 with TRBJ1-1; tentatively, D is TRBD1 (5 bases). With 2 bases removed from V and 0 bases from J, the gap between germline ends came to 10 bases. The length of the CDR3 is 15 residues. From germline, CDR1 is MNHEY and CDR2 SMNVEV (reference sequence). CDR3 protein: CASSLRQPMNTEAFF. The CDR3 region has the DNA TGTGCCAGCAGTTTAAGACAGCCCATGAACACTGAAGCTTTCTTT.

The gene calls are TRBV11-2 and TRBJ2-2, with D possibly matching TRBD2 (6 bases). The CDR3 has 14 amino acids. Germline V CDR1 and CDR2: SGHAT, FQNNGV. V was shortened by 8 bases and J by 0 bases, with 10 bases between the two germline ends. The chain's CDR3 is CASAGLSNTGELFF. DNA for the CDR3: TGTGCCAGCGCGGGACTGTCGAACACCGGGGAGCTGTTTTTT. Drawing the rest from reference TRBV11-2 and TRBJ2-2, the complete variable domain is EAGVAQSPRYKIIEKRQSVAFWCNPISGHATLYWYQQILGQGPKLLIQFQNNGVVDDSQLPKDRFSAERLKGVDSTLKIQPAKLEDSAVYLCASAGLSNTGELFFGEGSRLTVL.

The genes are TRBV10-3 and TRBJ1-1; TRBD1 is a possible D gene (6 bases). The length of the CDR3 is 15 residues. V was shortened by 4 bases and J by 2 bases, with 14 bases between the two germline ends. CDR1 is ENHRY, CDR2 SYGVKD, per germline. The chain's CDR3 is CAISVNRAVNTEAFF. The CDR3, as DNA: TGTGCCATCAGTGTTAACAGGGCAGTAAACACTGAAGCTTTCTTT.

V gene TRBV20-1 combines with J gene TRBJ2-5; no clear D. V lost 7 bases and J 5 bases, leaving 11 bases between the germline ends. The germline gives CDR1 DFQATT, CDR2 SNEGSKA (reference sequence). The CDR3 has 11 amino acids. The CDR3 DNA sequence: TGCAGTGTTCCGATTGGCGAGACCCAGTACTTC. The encoded protein is CSVPIGETQYF.

The chain carries TRBV12-3 or TRBV12-4 and TRBJ2-1; TRBD2 agrees at 10 bases. V gave up 8 bases and J gave up 3 bases; unmatched junction bases: 4. This CDR3 region has 14 residues. CDR3 sequence (DNA): TGTGCCAGCCTAGCGGGAGTCGGCTACAATGAGCAGTTCTTC. Residues: CASLAGVGYNEQFF.

The chain recombines TRBV9 with TRBJ1-1, with D possibly matching TRBD1 (6 bases). V lost 3 bases, J lost 11 bases, and 23 bases lay in between. The CDR3 totals 15 residues. The germline gives CDR1 SGDLS, CDR2 YYNGEE. The CDR3 loop reads CASSADLRGGGEAFF. CDR3 bases: TGTGCCAGCAGCGCCGACCTACGGGGGGGCGGTGAGGCTTTCTTT.

The chain carries TRBV4-1 and TRBJ1-5; no firm D call. Germline V lookup: CDR1 MGHRA, CDR2 YSYEKL. Between the trimmed V and J ends, which lost 0 bases and 3 bases, there was a span of 9 bases. This CDR3 comprises 15 residues. The CDR3 protein is CASSQDPGDNQPQHF. The CDR3 coding sequence is TGCGCCAGCAGCCAAGATCCTGGGGACAATCAGCCCCAGCATTTT.

This clonotype occurred a few times. V usage is TRBV30 and J usage is TRBJ1-1, with a weak D call TRBD1 (5 bases). CDR3 length: 13 residues. Germline loops: CDR1 GTSNPN, CDR2 SVGIG (reference sequence). V lost 5 bases and J lost 2, with 12 bases in between. The CDR3 loop is CAWGGPTNTEAFF. For the CDR3, the DNA is TGTGCCTGGGGGGGACCGACTAACACTGAAGCTTTCTTT.

The V and J genes are TRBV4-1 and TRBJ1-1, with a possible D match to TRBD1 (5 bases). V lost 1 base, J lost 3 bases, and 21 bases lay in between. Looked up from germline, CDR1 is MGHRA and CDR2 is YSYEKL. The CDR3 runs 18 residues. Written as DNA, the CDR3 is TGCGCCAGCAGCCAAGTAACAGGCCTCCACACCGGGGACACTGAAGCTTTCTTT. It encodes CASSQVTGLHTGDTEAFF.

The chain employs TRBV11-1 and TRBJ1-6, with D perhaps matching TRBD1 (6 bases). Looked up from germline, CDR1 is SGHAT and CDR2 is FQDESV (reference sequence). V was pared by 5 bases and J by 8 bases, with 16 bases between. CDR3 length: 15 residues. The CDR3, as DNA: TGTGCCAGCAGCCCGGGAGGACAGAGTCATTCACCCCTCCACTTT. This sequence encodes CASSPGGQSHSPLHF.

The rearrangement links TRBV11-1 to TRBJ1-1; D is uncertain. This CDR3 comprises 15 residues. CDR1 and CDR2 from the germline V gene are SGHAT and FQDESV (reference sequence). V lost 1 base to trimming and J lost 0 bases, with 9 bases between them. In DNA form, the CDR3 reads TGTGCCAGCAGCTTAGTCGGGGTTGTGAACACTGAAGCTTTCTTT. Translated, it gives CASSLVGVVNTEAFF.